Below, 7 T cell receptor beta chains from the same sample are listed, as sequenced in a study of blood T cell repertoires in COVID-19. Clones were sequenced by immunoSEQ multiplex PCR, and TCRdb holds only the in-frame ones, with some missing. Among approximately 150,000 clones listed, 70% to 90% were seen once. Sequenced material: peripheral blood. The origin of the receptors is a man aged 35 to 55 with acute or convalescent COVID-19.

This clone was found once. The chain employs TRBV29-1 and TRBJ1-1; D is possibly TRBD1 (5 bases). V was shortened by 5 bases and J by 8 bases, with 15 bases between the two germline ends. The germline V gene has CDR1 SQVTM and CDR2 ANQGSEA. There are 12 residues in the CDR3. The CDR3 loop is CSVSWWQGEAFF. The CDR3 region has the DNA TGCAGCGTTTCGTGGTGGCAGGGCGAAGCTTTCTTT.

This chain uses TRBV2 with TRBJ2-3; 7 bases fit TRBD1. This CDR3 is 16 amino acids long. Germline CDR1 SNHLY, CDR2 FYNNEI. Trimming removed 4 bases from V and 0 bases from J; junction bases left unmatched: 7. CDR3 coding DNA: TGTGCCAGCAGTGGAGCAGGGGGAAAAAGCACAGATACGCAGTATTTT. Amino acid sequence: CASSGAGGKSTDTQYF.

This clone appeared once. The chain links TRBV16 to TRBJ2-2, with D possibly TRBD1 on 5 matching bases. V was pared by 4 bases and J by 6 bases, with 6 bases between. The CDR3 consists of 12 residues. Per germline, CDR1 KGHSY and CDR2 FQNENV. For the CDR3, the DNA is TGTGCCAGCAGCCCAGGGTCCGGGGAGCTGTTTTTT. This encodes CASSPGSGELFF. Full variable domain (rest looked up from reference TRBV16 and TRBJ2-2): GEEVAQTPKHLVRGEGQKAKLYCAPIKGHSYVFWYQQVLKNEFKFLISFQNENVFDETGMPKERFSAKCLPNSPCSLEIQATKLEDSAVYFCASSPGSGELFFGEGSRLTVL.

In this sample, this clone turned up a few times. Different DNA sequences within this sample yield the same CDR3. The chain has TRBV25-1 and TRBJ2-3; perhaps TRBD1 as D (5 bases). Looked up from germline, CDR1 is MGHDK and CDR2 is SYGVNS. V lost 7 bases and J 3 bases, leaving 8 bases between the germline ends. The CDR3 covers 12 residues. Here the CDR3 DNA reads TGTGCCAGCAATAGGGGTACAGATACGCAGTATTTT. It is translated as CASNRGTDTQYF.

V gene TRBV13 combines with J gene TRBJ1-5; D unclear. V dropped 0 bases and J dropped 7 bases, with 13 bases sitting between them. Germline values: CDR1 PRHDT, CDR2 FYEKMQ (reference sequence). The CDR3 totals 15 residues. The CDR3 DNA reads TGTGCCAGCAGCTTAGGTCGGAGGGTGGGGCAGCCCCAGCATTTT. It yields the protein CASSLGRRVGQPQHF. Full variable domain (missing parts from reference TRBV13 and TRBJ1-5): AAGVIQSPRHLIKEKRETATLKCYPIPRHDTVYWYQQGPGQDPQFLISFYEKMQSDKGSIPDRFSAQQFSDYHSELNMSSLELGDSALYFCASSLGRRVGQPQHFGDGTRLSIL.

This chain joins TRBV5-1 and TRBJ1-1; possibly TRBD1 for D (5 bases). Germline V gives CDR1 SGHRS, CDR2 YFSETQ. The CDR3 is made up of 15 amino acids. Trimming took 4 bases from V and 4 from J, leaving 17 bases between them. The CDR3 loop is CASSALGGRGTEAFF. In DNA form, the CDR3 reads TGCGCCAGCAGCGCCCTGGGGGGAAGGGGCACTGAAGCTTTCTTT.

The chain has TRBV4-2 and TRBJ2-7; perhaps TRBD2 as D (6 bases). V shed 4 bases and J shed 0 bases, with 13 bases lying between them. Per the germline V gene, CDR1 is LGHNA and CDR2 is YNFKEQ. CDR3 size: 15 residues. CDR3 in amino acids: CASSPQAGSSYEQYF. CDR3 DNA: TGTGCCAGCAGCCCGCAGGCGGGGAGCTCCTACGAGCAGTACTTC.